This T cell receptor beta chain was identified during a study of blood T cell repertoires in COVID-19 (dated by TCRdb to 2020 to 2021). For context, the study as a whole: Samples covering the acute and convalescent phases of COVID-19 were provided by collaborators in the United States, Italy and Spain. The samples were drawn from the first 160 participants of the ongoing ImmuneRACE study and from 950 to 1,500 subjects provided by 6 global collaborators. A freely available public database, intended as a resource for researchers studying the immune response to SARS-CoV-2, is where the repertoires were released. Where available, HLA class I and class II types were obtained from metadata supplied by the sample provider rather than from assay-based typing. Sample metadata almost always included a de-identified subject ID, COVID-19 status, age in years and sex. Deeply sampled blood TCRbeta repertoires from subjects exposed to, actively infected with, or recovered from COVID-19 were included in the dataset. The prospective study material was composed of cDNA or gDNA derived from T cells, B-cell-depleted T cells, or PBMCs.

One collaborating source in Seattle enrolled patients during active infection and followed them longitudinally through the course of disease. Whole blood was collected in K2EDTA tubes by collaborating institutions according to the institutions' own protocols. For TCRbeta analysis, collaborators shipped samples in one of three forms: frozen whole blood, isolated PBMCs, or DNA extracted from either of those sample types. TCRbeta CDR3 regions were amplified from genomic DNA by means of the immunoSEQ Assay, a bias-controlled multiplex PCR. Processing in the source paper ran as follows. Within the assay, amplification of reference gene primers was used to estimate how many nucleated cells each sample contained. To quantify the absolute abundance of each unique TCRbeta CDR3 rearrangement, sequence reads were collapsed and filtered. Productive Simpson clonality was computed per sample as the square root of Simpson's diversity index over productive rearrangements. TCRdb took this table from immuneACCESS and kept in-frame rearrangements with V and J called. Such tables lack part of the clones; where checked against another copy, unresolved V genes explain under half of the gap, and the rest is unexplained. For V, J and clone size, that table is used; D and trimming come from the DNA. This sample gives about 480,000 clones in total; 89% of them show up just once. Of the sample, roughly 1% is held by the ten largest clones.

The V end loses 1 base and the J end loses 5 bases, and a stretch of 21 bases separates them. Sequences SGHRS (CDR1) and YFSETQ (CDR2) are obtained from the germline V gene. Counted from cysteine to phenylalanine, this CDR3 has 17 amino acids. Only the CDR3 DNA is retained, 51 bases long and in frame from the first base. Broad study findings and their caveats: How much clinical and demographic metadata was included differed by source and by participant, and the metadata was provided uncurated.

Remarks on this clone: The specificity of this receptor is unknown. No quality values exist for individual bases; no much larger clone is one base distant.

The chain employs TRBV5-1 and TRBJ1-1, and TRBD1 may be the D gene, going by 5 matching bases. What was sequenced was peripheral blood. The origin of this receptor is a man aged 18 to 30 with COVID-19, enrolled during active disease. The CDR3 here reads CASSLKPDTYQGTEAFF. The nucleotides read TGCGCCAGCAGCTTGAAACCGGACACCTACCAAGGGACTGAAGCTTTCTTT.